This paragraph reports one T cell receptor beta chain. Using immunoSEQ multiplex PCR, the repertoire was profiled, and TCRdb retains in-frame clones only, with some absent. The table lists some 1,400,000 clones, around 97% of them singletons. The data belong to a study of shared clonotypes between healthy human individuals. Trimming pared 1 base from V and 1 base from J, leaving 3 bases between. The CDR3 is 13 amino acids. Germline V gives CDR1 MNHNS, CDR2 SASEGT. The receptor was derived from a man aged 30 to 45 in good health. The sequencing sample was made of naive CD4+ T cells sorted from blood. Specified subset: CD45RA+ positively selected. This chain links TRBV6-1 with TRBJ2-3; the D is unclear. CDR3 sequence: CASSEGGTDTQYF. DNA of the CDR3: TGTGCCAGCAGTGAAGGCGGCACAGATACGCAGTATTTT.